Listed below are T cell receptor beta chains from one sample, sequenced in a study of cytomegalovirus exposure and HLA in healthy donors. Sequenced by immunoSEQ multiplex PCR; TCRdb stores in-frame clones only, minus some. Among tens of thousands of clones listed, roughly 89% were seen once. The sample comprised PBMCs. These receptors originate from a woman aged 18 to 35 in good health and CMV-seropositive. Each CDR3 is given with its conserved first and last residue. The D gene is left open where the match is weak. A clone size is listed for some rows: how often the clone was seen (once, few, many), or a class if it is expanded.

>.|.|TRBJ2-1|TRBV7-2
TGTGCCAGCAGCTTAGTAGGCGGGGGCACAACCTACAATGAGCAGTTCTTC
CASSLVGGGTTYNEQFF
>.|.|TRBJ2-4|TRBV13
TGTGCCAGCAGCTTAGGAGCGGACCGTCAGTACTTC
CASSLGADRQYF
>.|once|TRBJ2-5|TRBV4-3
TGCGCCAGCAGCCAAGAGTGGGGAACAGGGAGGGTTCAAGAGACCCAGTACTTC
CASSQEWGTGRVQETQYF
>.|.|TRBJ2-6|TRBV4-3
TGCGCCAGCAGCCAAGAAGTGGGCAGGCTGAGTTCTGGGGCCAACGTCCTGACTTTC
CASSQEVGRLSSGANVLTF
>.|.|TRBJ2-2|TRBV4-2
TGTGCCAGCAGCCAGTCCGGACTGAACACCGGGGAGCTGTTTTTT
CASSQSGLNTGELFF
>.|.|TRBJ2-2|TRBV19
TGTGCCAGTAAGCCGCCCGTCCTAGCTCAAGACACCGGGGAGCTGTTTTTT
CASKPPVLAQDTGELFF
>TRBD1|.|TRBJ2-3|TRBV7-8
TGTGCCAGCAGCTTAGAACTGGGACAGGGACGAGAAGATACGCAGTATTTT
CASSLELGQGREDTQYF
>TRBD1|.|TRBJ1-2|TRBV7-8
TGTGCCAGCAGTCGGGAACAGGGGGCGTTAGGCTACACCTTC
CASSREQGALGYTF
>.|.|TRBJ2-5|TRBV9
TGTGCCAGCAGCGTCTCTTCCCAAGAGACCCAGTACTTC
CASSVSSQETQYF
>.|.|TRBJ2-7|TRBV27
TGTGCCAGCAGTCCTCGGGGAGGCAGTTACGAGCAGTACTTC
CASSPRGGSYEQYF
>TRBD1|.|TRBJ2-1|TRBV5-1
TGCGCCAGCAGCTTGAAGTTGACAGGGGACAGGAATGAGCAGTTCTTC
CASSLKLTGDRNEQFF
>.|.|TRBJ2-5|TRBV5-4
TGTGCCAGCAGCTTGCGGCTAGCAGGGGAAGAGACCCAGTACTTC
CASSLRLAGEETQYF
>.|.|TRBJ2-7|TRBV6-4
TGTGCCAGCAGTGGCCCAGGATCCAGCTACGAGCAGTACTTC
CASSGPGSSYEQYF
>.|.|TRBJ2-2|TRBV7-9
TGTGCCAGCAGCTCGGACAGCAACACCGGGGAGCTGTTTTTT
CASSSDSNTGELFF
>.|.|TRBJ2-7|TRBV29-1
TGCAGCGTTGAAAAGGGGGAGTACGAGCAGTACTTC
CSVEKGEYEQYF
>TRBD1|.|TRBJ2-3|TRBV7-2
TGTGCCAGCAGCTCCGTAGGACAGGGTAGTACAGATACGCAGTATTTT
CASSSVGQGSTDTQYF
>.|.|TRBJ2-3|TRBV5-6
TGTGCCAGCAGCTTGGGGGGGCAGGGCACAGATACGCAGTATTTT
CASSLGGQGTDTQYF
>TRBD1|.|TRBJ2-7|TRBV15
TGTGCCACCAGCAGAGGTGACCCTGCAGGGGGCAGCGAGCAGTACTTC
CATSRGDPAGGSEQYF
>TRBD2|once|TRBJ2-7|TRBV30
TGTGCCTGGAGTGGGACTAGCGGAACCTACGAGCAGTACTTC
CAWSGTSGTYEQYF
>TRBD2|few|TRBJ2-7|TRBV2
TGTGCCAGCACGATAGGGGGGACTAGCCACGAGCAGTACTTC
CASTIGGTSHEQYF
>.|.|TRBJ1-4|TRBV6-1
TGTGCCAGCAGTGACGAGCCGGCAACTAATGAAAAACTGTTTTTT
CASSDEPATNEKLFF
>TRBD1|.|TRBJ1-5|TRBV4-1
TGCGCCAGCAGCCGGGACAGGGGGAGCAATCAGCCCCAGCATTTT
CASSRDRGSNQPQHF
>.|.|TRBJ2-7|TRBV6-6
TGTGCCAGCACCCCAGGGCCCCCATCATGGTACTTC
CASTPGPPSWYF
>.|.|TRBJ2-3|TRBV4-2
TGTGCCAGCAGTCAGAGGGGGAGGGAGCCAGATACGCAGTATTTT
CASSQRGREPDTQYF
>TRBD2|.|TRBJ2-3|TRBV19
TGTGCCAGTAGTCCCAGTGGGGTAGCGGGAGCGGCGGATACGCAGTATTTT
CASSPSGVAGAADTQYF
>.|.|TRBJ2-7|TRBV7-2
TGTGCCAGCAGCCTTGCCGCGGGGACCCAAACCTACGAGCAGTACTTC
CASSLAAGTQTYEQYF
>TRBD2|.|TRBJ2-3|TRBV9
TGTGCCAGCAGCGTTCTAGCGGGAGGGAGCACAGATACGCAGTATTTT
CASSVLAGGSTDTQYF
>TRBD2|.|TRBJ2-1|TRBV6-6
TGTGCCAGCAGTTACAGTCCCGGCGGGAGTAGGGGTGAGCAGTTCTTC
CASSYSPGGSRGEQFF